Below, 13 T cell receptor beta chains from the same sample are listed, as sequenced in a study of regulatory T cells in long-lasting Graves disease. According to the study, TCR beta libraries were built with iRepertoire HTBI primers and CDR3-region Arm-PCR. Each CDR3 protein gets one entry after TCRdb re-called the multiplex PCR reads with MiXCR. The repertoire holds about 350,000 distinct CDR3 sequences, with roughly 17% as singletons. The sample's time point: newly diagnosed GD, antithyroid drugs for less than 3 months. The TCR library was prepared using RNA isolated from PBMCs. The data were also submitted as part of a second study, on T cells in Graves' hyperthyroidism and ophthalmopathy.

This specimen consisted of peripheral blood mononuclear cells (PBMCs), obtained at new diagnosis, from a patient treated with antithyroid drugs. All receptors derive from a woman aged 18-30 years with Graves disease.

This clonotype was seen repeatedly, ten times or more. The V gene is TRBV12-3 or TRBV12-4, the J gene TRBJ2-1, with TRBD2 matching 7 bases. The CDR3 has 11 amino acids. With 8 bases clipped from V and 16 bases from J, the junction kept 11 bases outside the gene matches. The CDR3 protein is CASGPGLLVFF. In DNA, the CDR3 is TGTGCCAGCGGGCCGGGACTATTAGTCTTCTTC.

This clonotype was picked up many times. The CDR3 reads CASSSIPGEVGTEAFF. CDR3 nucleotides: TGTGCCAGCAGCTCAATTCCAGGGGAAGTGGGCACTGAAGCTTTCTTT. The genes are TRBV7-9 and TRBJ1-1; D might be TRBD1 (6 bases). The CDR3 has 16 residues. V was cut by 4 bases and J by 4 bases, with 19 bases left in between. Germline lookup yields CDR1 SEHNR and CDR2 FQNEAQ (reference sequence).

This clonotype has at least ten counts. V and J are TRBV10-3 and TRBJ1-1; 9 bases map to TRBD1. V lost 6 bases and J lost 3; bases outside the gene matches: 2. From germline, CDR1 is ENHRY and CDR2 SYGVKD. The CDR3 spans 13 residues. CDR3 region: CAIRDRGDTEAFF. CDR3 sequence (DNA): TGTGCCATCAGGGACAGGGGAGACACTGAAGCTTTCTTT.

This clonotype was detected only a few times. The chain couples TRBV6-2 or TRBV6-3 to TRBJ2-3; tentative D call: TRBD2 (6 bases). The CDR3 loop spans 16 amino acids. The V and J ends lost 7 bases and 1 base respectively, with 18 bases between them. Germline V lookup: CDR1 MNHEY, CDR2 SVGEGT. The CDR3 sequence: CASTGVRVAGTDTQYF. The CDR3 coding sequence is TGTGCCAGCACCGGAGTTAGGGTAGCGGGCACAGATACGCAGTATTTT.

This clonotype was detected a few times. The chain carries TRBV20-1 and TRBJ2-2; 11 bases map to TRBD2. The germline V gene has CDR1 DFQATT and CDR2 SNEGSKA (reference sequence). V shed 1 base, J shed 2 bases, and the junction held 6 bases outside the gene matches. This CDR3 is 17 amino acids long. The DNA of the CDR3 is TGCAGTGCTAGAGGCCTGACTAGCGGGGTAAACACCGGGGAGCTGTTTTTT. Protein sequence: CSARGLTSGVNTGELFF.

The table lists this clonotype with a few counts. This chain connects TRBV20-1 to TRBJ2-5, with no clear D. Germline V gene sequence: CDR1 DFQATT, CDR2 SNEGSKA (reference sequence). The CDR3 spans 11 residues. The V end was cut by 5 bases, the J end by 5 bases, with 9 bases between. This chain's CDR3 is CSARYGETQYF. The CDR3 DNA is TGCAGTGCTCGATATGGGGAGACCCAGTACTTC.

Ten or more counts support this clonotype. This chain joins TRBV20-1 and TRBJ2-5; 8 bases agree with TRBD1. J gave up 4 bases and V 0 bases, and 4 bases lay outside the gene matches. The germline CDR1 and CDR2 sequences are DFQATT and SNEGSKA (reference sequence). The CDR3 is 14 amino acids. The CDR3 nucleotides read TGCAGTGCTAGAGATCTACAGGGGGGAGAGACCCAGTACTTC. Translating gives CSARDLQGGETQYF.

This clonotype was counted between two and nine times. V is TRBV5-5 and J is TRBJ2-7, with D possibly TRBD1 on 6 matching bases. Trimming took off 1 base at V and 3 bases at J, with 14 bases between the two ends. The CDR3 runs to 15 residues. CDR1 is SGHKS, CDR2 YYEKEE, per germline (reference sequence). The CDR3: CASSLLTGFIYEQYF. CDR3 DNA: TGTGCCAGCAGCTTGTTAACAGGGTTTATCTACGAGCAGTACTTC.

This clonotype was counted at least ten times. CDR3 DNA: TGTGCCAGCAGCCTCGTCGGGGACAGCTACGAGCAGTACTTC. Translated, it gives CASSLVGDSYEQYF. The chain couples TRBV3-1 to TRBJ2-7, with 7 bases fitting TRBD1. J gave up 3 bases and V 4 bases, and 6 bases lay outside the gene matches. CDR1 is LGHDT and CDR2 is YNNKEL in the germline V gene (reference sequence). The CDR3 contains 14 residues.

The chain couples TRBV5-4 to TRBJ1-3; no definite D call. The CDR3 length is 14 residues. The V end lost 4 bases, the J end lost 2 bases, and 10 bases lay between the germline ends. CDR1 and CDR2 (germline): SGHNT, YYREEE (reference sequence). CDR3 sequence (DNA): TGTGCCAGCAGCCACGCGGGAGCTGGAAACACCATATATTTT. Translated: CASSHAGAGNTIYF.

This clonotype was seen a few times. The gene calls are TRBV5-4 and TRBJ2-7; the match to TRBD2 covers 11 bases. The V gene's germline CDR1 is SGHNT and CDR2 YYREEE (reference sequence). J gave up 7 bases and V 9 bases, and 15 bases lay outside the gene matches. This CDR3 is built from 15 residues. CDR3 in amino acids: CATTRLAGTGREQYF. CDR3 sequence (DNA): TGTGCCACCACGCGACTAGCGGGGACAGGGAGGGAGCAGTACTTC. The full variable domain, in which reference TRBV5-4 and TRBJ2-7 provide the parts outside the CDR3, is ETGVTQSPTHLIKTRGQQVTLRCSSQSGHNTVSWYQQALGQGPQFIFQYYREEENGRGNFPPRFSGLQFPNYSSELNVNALELDDSALYLCATTRLAGTGREQYFGPGTRLTVT.

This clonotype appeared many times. CDR3 nucleotides: TGCAGTGCTGAAAGGACTGGAACCTACGAGCAGTACTTC. Its protein is CSAERTGTYEQYF. The chain joins TRBV20-1 to TRBJ2-7; a possible D gene is TRBD2 (5 bases). Per the germline V gene, CDR1 is DFQATT and CDR2 is SNEGSKA (reference sequence). V lost 5 bases and J 2 bases, leaving 13 bases between the germline ends. The length of the CDR3 is 13 residues.

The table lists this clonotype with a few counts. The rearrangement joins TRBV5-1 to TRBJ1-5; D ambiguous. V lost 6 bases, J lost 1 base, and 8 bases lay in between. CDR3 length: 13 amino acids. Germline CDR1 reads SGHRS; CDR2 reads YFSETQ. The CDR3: CASKGQSNQPQHF. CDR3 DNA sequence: TGCGCCAGCAAAGGCCAGAGCAATCAGCCCCAGCATTTT. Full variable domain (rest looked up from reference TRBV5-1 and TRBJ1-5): KAGVTQTPRYLIKTRGQQVTLSCSPISGHRSVSWYQQTPGQGLQFLFEYFSETQRNKGNFPGRFSGRQFSNSRSEMNVSTLELGDSALYLCASKGQSNQPQHFGDGTRLSIL.